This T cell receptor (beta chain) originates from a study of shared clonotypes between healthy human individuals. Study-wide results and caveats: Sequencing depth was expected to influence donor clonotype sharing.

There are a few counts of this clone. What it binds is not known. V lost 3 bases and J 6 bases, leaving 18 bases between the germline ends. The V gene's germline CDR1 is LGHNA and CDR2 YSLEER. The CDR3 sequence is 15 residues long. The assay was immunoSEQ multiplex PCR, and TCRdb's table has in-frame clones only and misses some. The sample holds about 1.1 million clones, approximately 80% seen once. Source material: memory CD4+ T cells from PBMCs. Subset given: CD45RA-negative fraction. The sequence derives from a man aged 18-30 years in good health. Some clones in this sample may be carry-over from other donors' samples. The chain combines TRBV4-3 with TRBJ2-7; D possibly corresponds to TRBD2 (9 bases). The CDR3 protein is CASSQAASGTGEQYF. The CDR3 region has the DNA TGCGCCAGCAGCCAGGCGGCTAGCGGGACAGGCGAGCAGTACTTC.